This TCR beta chain was captured in a study of patients and donors after allogeneic stem cell transplantation. MiXCR was run by TCRdb on the RT-PCR reads, yielding one entry per CDR3 protein. The sample includes 90,000 to 130,000 distinct CDR3 sequences, approximately 40% of them seen just once. J was trimmed by 6 bases and V by 4 bases; bases with no gene match: 14. The CDR3 has 17 residues. CDR1 and CDR2 (germline): SGHNT, YENEEA. Material: blood, either unsorted or a sorted T cell fraction (not recorded which). The TCR comes from a human donor who was either an allogeneic HSCT recipient or a stem cell or donor lymphocyte infusion donor (not recorded which). It is not recorded whose cells these are; they may come from a transplant donor. V gene TRBV11-3 combines with J gene TRBJ1-4, with TRBD1 matching 7 bases. CDR3: CASSSNWLQGSDEKLFF. The CDR3 DNA sequence: TGTGCCAGCAGCTCTAATTGGCTACAGGGGTCAGATGAAAAACTGTTTTTT.